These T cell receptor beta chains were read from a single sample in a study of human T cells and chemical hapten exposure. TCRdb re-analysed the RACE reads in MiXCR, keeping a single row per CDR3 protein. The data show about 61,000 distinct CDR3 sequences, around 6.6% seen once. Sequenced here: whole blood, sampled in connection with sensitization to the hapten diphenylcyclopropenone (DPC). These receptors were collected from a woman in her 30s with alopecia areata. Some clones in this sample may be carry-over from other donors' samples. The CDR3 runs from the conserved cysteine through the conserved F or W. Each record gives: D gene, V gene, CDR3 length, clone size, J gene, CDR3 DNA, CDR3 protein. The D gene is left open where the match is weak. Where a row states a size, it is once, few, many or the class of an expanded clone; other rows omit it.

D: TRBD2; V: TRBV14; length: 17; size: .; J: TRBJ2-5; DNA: TGTGCCAGCAGCCGTCTTATTGGAACTAGCGGAGAAGAGACCCAGTACTTC; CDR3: CASSRLIGTSGEETQYF
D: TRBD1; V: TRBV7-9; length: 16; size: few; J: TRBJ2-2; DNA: TGTGCCAGCATCTCTCGGCAAGGGGGCTGGATCGGGGAGCTGTTTTTT; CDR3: CASISRQGGWIGELFF
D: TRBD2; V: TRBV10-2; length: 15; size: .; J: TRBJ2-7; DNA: TGCGCCAGCAGCCCAGCGGGGGTGCCTGCCTACGAGCAGTACTTC; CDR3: CASSPAGVPAYEQYF
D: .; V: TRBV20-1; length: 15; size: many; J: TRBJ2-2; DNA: TGCAGTGCCGTCGGGGAGCGACCGAACACCGGGGAGCTGTTTTTT; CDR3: CSAVGERPNTGELFF
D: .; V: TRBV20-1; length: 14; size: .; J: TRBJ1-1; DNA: TGCAGTGCTAGATCCTACGGGGTTTCGACTGAAGCTTTCTTT; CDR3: CSARSYGVSTEAFF
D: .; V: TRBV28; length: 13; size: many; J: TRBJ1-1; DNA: TGTGCCAGCAGTTTACCAAACAGGAGTACAGCTTTCTTT; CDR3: CASSLPNRSTAFF
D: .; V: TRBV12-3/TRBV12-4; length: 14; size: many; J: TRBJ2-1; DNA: TGTGCCAGCAGTTTTGACCCATGGGGGAATGAGCAGTTCTTC; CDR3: CASSFDPWGNEQFF
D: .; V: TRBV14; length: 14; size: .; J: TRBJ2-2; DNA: TGTGCCAGCAGCCAAGATTCATTTTTCGGGGAGCTGTTTTTT; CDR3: CASSQDSFFGELFF
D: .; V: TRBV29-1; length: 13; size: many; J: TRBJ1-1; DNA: TGCAGCCCGAAACTACAGTTGAACACTGAAGCTTTCTTT; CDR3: CSPKLQLNTEAFF
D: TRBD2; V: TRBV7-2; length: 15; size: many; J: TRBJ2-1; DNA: TGTGCCAGCAGCTTGACTAGCGGGCGTCACAATGAGCAGTTCTTC; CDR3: CASSLTSGRHNEQFF
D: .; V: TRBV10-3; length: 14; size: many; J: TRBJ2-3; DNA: TGTGCCAGCCTAACGGGGTATGCTGGAGATACGCAGTATTTT; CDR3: CASLTGYAGDTQYF
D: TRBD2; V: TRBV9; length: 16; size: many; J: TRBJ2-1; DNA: TGTGCCAGCAGCGTAGGTCCTAGCGGGGGGGCCGTAGAGCAGTTCTTC; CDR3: CASSVGPSGGAVEQFF
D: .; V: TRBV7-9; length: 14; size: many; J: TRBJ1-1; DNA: TGTGCCAGCAGCTCAGGTGGAGGGAACACTGAAGCTTTCTTT; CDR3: CASSSGGGNTEAFF
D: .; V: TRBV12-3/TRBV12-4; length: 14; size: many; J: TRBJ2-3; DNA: TGTGCCAGCAGTTTAAATCTGGGAACAGATACGCAGTATTTT; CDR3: CASSLNLGTDTQYF
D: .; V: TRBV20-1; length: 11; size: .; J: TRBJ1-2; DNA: TGCAGTGCTAGTTACAACTATGGCTACACCTTC; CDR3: CSASYNYGYTF
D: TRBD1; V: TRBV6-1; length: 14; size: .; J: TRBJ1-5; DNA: TGTGCCAGCAACTCGGGACAGGGTGACCAGCCCCAGCATTTT; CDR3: CASNSGQGDQPQHF